These 2 T cell receptor beta chains were all obtained from the same sample, sequenced in a study of naive and memory T cell subsets. Both TRBC1 and TRBC2 were covered by a beta constant-region primer of two equimolar oligonucleotides. In TCRdb, the UMI-ligation and nested PCR reads were re-called with MiXCR into one record per CDR3 protein. In the table there are approximately 82,000 distinct CDR3 sequences, 7% of which are singletons. The sequencing sample was made of central memory CD4+ T cells from blood. These receptors were obtained from a human donor in good health.

CDR3 DNA sequence: TGTGCCAGCAGCCCGGTGGGGGGTTGGATCACAGATACGCAGTATTTT. Its translation is CASSPVGGWITDTQYF. V and J are TRBV5-6 and TRBJ2-3, with a weak D call TRBD2 (6 bases). This CDR3 is 16 amino acids long. V lost 4 bases and J 2 bases, leaving 17 bases between the germline ends. Looked up from germline, CDR1 is SGHDT and CDR2 is YYEEEE.

This clonotype was seen repeatedly, ten times or more. The V and J genes are TRBV7-8 and TRBJ1-1, with a weak D call TRBD1 (5 bases). CDR3 length: 15 amino acids. Trimming stripped 3 bases from V and 5 bases from J, with 16 bases between. Germline lookup yields CDR1 SGHVS and CDR2 FQNEAQ. In DNA form, the CDR3 reads TGTGCCAGCAGCTTTAGTTTGGGGGGGGGGACTGAAGCTTTCTTT. It yields the protein CASSFSLGGGTEAFF.